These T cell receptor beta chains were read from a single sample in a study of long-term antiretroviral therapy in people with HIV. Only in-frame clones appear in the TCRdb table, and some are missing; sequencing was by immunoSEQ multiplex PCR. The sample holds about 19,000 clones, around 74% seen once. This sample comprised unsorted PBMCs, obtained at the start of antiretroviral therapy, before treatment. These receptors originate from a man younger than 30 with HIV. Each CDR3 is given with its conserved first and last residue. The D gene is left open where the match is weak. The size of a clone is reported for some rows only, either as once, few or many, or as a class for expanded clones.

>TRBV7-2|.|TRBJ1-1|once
CASTLSRGTEAFF
TGTGCCAGCACCCTATCGAGAGGGACTGAAGCTTTCTTT
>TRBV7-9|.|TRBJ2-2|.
CASSTSDLLGVAGELFF
TGTGCCAGCAGCACTTCGGACCTACTCGGGGTCGCCGGGGAGCTGTTTTTT
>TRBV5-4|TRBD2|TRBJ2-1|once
CASSLIAGGPYNEQFF
TGTGCCAGCAGCTTGATAGCGGGAGGCCCCTACAATGAGCAGTTCTTC
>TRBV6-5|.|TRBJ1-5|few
CASSRRGGTNQPQHF
TGTGCCAGCAGCCGCCGGGGGGGGACAAATCAGCCCCAGCATTTT
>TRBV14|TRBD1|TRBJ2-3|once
CASLDRQGAGDTQYF
TGTGCCAGTCTCGATAGACAGGGGGCTGGAGATACGCAGTATTTT
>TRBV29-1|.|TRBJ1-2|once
CSVRGDSLYGYTF
TGCAGCGTCCGCGGGGACTCCCTCTATGGCTACACCTTC
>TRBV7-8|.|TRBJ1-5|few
CASSPEGNNQPQHF
TGTGCCAGCAGCCCTGAAGGGAACAATCAGCCCCAGCATTTT
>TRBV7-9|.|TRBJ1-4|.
CASSPINEKLFF
TGTGCCAGCAGCCCCATTAATGAAAAACTGTTTTTT
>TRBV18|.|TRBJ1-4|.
CASSLRGGEKLFF
TGTGCCAGCTCCCTCAGGGGAGGTGAAAAACTGTTTTTT
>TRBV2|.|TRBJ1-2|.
CASSELGTGGYTF
TGTGCCAGCAGTGAATTGGGGACCGGAGGCTACACCTTC
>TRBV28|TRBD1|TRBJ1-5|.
CASSGNRGNQPQHF
TGTGCCAGCAGTGGGAACAGGGGTAATCAGCCCCAGCATTTT
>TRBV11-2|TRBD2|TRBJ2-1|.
CASSPLAGSLNEQFF
TGTGCCAGCAGCCCGCTAGCGGGATCCCTCAATGAGCAGTTCTTC
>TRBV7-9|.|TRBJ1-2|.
CASSPKGESYTF
TGTGCCAGCAGCCCTAAAGGGGAGAGCTACACCTTC
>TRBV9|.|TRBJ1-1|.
CASSVSLGVNTEAFF
TGTGCCAGCAGCGTATCATTAGGCGTGAACACTGAAGCTTTCTTT
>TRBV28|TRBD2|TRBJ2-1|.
CASSGGVGVDEQFF
TGTGCCAGCAGTGGGGGGGTGGGAGTTGATGAGCAGTTCTTC
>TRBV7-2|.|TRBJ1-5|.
CASSPGRGSQPQHF
TGTGCCAGCAGCCCGGGAAGGGGAAGTCAGCCCCAGCATTTT
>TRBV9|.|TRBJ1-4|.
CASSVDTGQDEKLFF
TGTGCCAGCAGCGTAGACACAGGGCAGGATGAAAAACTGTTTTTT
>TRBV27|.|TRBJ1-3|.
CASRKQGVPSGNTIYF
TGTGCCAGCAGGAAACAGGGAGTGCCCTCTGGAAACACCATATATTTT
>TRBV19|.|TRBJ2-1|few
CASSVLLINEQFF
TGTGCCAGTAGTGTACTTCTGATCAATGAGCAGTTCTTC
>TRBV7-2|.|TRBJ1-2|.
CASSTGTNYGYTF
TGTGCCAGCAGCACAGGGACTAACTATGGCTACACCTTC
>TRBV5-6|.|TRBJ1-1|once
CASSFGGTEAFF
TGTGCCAGCAGCTTCGGGGGTACTGAAGCTTTCTTT
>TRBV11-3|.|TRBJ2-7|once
CASSSPPGEQYF
TGTGCCAGCAGCTCGCCTCCTGGGGAGCAGTACTTC
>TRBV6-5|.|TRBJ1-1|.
CASKQRQGTEAFF
TGTGCCAGCAAACAAAGGCAGGGGACTGAAGCTTTCTTT
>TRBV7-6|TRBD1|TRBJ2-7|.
CASSFDDRAVGSYEQYF
TGTGCCAGCAGCTTTGACGACAGGGCCGTAGGCTCCTACGAGCAGTACTTC
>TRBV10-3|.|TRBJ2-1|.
CAIRRSGLDNEQFF
TGTGCCATCAGAAGAAGCGGACTCGACAATGAGCAGTTCTTC
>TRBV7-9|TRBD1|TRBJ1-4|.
CASSKRGRGEKLFF
TGTGCCAGCAGCAAGAGGGGGCGCGGTGAAAAACTGTTTTTT
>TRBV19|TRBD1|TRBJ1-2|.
CASSSSRGQNGIYGYTF
TGTGCCAGTAGTAGTTCCCGGGGACAGAACGGTATCTATGGCTACACCTTC
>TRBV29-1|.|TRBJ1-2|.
CSVPMADGYTF
TGCAGCGTCCCTATGGCGGATGGCTACACCTTC
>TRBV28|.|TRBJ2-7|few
CASTEVRGRDEQYF
TGTGCCAGCACCGAAGTAAGGGGGAGGGACGAGCAGTACTTC
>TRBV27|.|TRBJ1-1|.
CANANTEAFF
TGTGCCAACGCGAACACTGAAGCTTTCTTT
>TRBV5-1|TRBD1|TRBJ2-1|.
CASSLRSGQAHEQFF
TGCGCCAGCAGCTTGCGTTCGGGACAGGCCCATGAGCAGTTCTTC
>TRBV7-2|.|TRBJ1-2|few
CASSYLGENYGYTF
TGTGCCAGCAGCTATCTAGGGGAGAACTATGGCTACACCTTC
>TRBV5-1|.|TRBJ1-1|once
CASSSQGAVTEAFF
TGCGCCAGCAGCTCGCAGGGTGCGGTCACTGAAGCTTTCTTT
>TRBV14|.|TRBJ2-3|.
CASSQGSWDTQDTQYF
TGTGCCAGCAGCCAAGGAAGTTGGGACACCCAAGATACGCAGTATTTT
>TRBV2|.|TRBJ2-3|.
CASVRDGTDTQYF
TGTGCCAGCGTTAGGGACGGCACAGATACGCAGTATTTT
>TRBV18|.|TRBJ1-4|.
CASSPVGTGNEKLFF
TGTGCCAGCTCACCGGTAGGGACGGGAAATGAAAAACTGTTTTTT
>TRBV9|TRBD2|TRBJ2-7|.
CASSVVASGDYEQYF
TGTGCCAGCAGCGTAGTGGCTAGCGGGGACTACGAGCAGTACTTC
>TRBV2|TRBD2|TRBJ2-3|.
CASKRLAGGGDTQYF
TGTGCCAGCAAAAGACTAGCGGGAGGTGGAGATACGCAGTATTTT
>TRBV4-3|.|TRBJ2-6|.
CASSQDSSSSGANVLTF
TGCGCCAGCAGCCAAGACAGTTCTAGCTCTGGGGCCAACGTCCTGACTTTC
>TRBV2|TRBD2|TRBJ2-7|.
CASRDPGLAFSYEQYF
TGTGCCAGCAGAGATCCGGGACTAGCGTTCTCCTACGAGCAGTACTTC
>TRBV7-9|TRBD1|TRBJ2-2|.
CASRLPGQTSNTGELFF
TGTGCCAGCAGATTACCGGGACAGACTTCGAACACCGGGGAGCTGTTTTTT
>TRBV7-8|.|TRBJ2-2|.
CASSPPGPSTGELFF
TGTGCCAGCAGCCCGCCGGGTCCCAGCACCGGGGAGCTGTTTTTT
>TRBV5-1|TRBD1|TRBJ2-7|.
CASSPAPGTGDYEQYF
TGCGCCAGCAGCCCCGCCCCCGGGACAGGGGACTACGAGCAGTACTTC
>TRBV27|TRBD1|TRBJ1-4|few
CASSQGTGGFGEKLFF
TGTGCCAGCAGTCAGGGGACAGGGGGCTTCGGTGAAAAACTGTTTTTT
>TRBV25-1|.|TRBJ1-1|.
CASSEPDGFGSSEAFF
TGTGCCAGCAGTGAACCTGACGGTTTCGGGAGCTCTGAAGCTTTCTTT
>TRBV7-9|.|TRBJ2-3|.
CASSLAGEDTQYF
TGTGCCAGCAGCTTAGCAGGGGAGGATACGCAGTATTTT
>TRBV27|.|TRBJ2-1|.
CASSFDHTTISGINEQFF
TGTGCCAGCAGTTTTGACCACACGACCATCTCGGGAATCAATGAGCAGTTCTTC
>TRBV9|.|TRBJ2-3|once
CASSVSSADTQYF
TGTGCCAGCAGCGTATCAAGCGCAGATACGCAGTATTTT
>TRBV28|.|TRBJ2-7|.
CASTESTVFSYEQYF
TGTGCCAGCACCGAATCGACAGTCTTCTCCTACGAGCAGTACTTC
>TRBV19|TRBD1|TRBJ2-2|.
CASSRTGTGELFF
TGTGCCAGTTCCCGGACAGGGACCGGGGAGCTGTTTTTT
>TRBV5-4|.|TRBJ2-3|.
CASSGGTGTDTQYF
TGTGCCAGCAGCGGGGGGACAGGCACAGATACGCAGTATTTT
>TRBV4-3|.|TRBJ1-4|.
CASSRGLNRKEKLFF
TGCGCCAGCAGCCGAGGACTCAACCGGAAGGAAAAACTGTTTTTT
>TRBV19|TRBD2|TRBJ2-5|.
CASSPRGLAGRWTQYF
TGTGCCAGTAGTCCAAGGGGACTAGCGGGGAGATGGACCCAGTACTTC
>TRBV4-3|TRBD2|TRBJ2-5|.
CASSQKIGTSGRGQPQYF
TGCGCCAGCAGCCAGAAAATCGGGACTAGCGGGAGGGGGCAACCCCAGTACTTC